This T cell receptor beta chain was observed in a study of T-cell memory formation after mild COVID-19. Study information: Largely, TCR clusters stayed within a single donor. Points from the study as a whole: Clones that got smaller from day 15 to 85 had even CD4/CD8, while clones growing later tipped toward CD4+. Proof of SARS-CoV-2 specificity was absent for the second-wave clones that crested on day 37.

Germline values: CDR1 GTSNPN, CDR2 SVGIG (reference sequence). This CDR3 has 13 residues. V lost 1 base to trimming and J lost 2 bases, with 9 bases between them. After 5'RACE with constant-segment primers, TCR alpha and TCR beta cDNA libraries carrying sample barcodes and UMIs were obtained. TCRdb reprocessed the 5' RACE reads with MiXCR, giving one entry per CDR3 protein. The repertoire holds more than 100,000 distinct CDR3 sequences, with about 6% as singletons. This clonotype appeared a few times. Its antigen is unidentified. The sequencing sample was made of PBMCs or a T cell subset sorted from them (not recorded which). This sequence joins TRBV30 and TRBJ2-7; a possible D gene is TRBD1 (5 bases). This receptor was identified in an adult woman who had mild COVID-19 (a few samples of this study predate the infection). Cell type and time point are not known. CDR3 residues: CAWSARQPYEQYF. In nucleotides, the CDR3 is TGTGCCTGGAGTGCCCGACAGCCCTACGAGCAGTACTTC.